These T cell receptor beta chains were read from a single sample in a study of blood T cell repertoires in COVID-19. The data were produced by immunoSEQ multiplex PCR, yet TCRdb's version contains in-frame clones alone and is incomplete. This sample has some 35,000 clones, with roughly 78% found just once. The sample was peripheral blood. The receptors were gathered from a man between 65 and 80 years old with acute or convalescent COVID-19. CDR3s include the opening cysteine and the closing phenylalanine or tryptophan. D genes are given only for firm matches. Size is stated for part of the rows, as once, few or many counts, or as a class when the clone is expanded.

size | J | V | D | DNA | CDR3
few | TRBJ1-5 | TRBV19 | - | TGTGCCAGTAGTAGCAGAATAAATCAGCCCCAGCATTTT | CASSSRINQPQHF
few | TRBJ2-1 | TRBV6-2/TRBV6-3 | TRBD2 | TGTGCCAGCAGTTTCCATCCACCTAGCGGGGGGCTGAATGAGCAGTTCTTC | CASSFHPPSGGLNEQFF
- | TRBJ2-3 | TRBV4-1 | TRBD2 | TGCGCCAGCAGCCAAGACACTAGCGGTAGCACAGATACGCAGTATTTT | CASSQDTSGSTDTQYF
- | TRBJ1-4 | TRBV19 | - | TGTGCCAGTAGTATAGCTCAGGGTCGTAATGAAAAACTGTTTTTT | CASSIAQGRNEKLFF
- | TRBJ2-2 | TRBV19 | TRBD1 | TGTGCCAGTAGTGTACGACAGGGAGTTGGTTCCGGGGAGCTGTTTTTT | CASSVRQGVGSGELFF
- | TRBJ1-1 | TRBV19 | TRBD1 | TGTGCCAGTAGTAGCGGGACAGGTGAAGCTTTCTTT | CASSSGTGEAFF
few | TRBJ2-2 | TRBV10-1 | TRBD1 | TGCGCCAGCAGTGAGTCGAGTCCAGGGGGCATCACCGGGGAGCTGTTTTTT | CASSESSPGGITGELFF
- | TRBJ2-3 | TRBV6-5 | TRBD2 | TGTGCCAGCTGGCTAGCGGGGAGCGATACGCAGTATTTT | CASWLAGSDTQYF
- | TRBJ2-7 | TRBV6-2/TRBV6-3 | - | TGTGCCAGCAGTTACTCGAGGGGGGGCGGTCGATACGAGCAGTACTTC | CASSYSRGGGRYEQYF
- | TRBJ2-1 | TRBV24-1 | TRBD2 | TGTGCCACCAGTGATCCCTCTAGCGGGAGGGCCTACAATGAGCAGTTCTTC | CATSDPSSGRAYNEQFF
- | TRBJ2-7 | TRBV6-2/TRBV6-3 | TRBD1 | TGTGCCAGCAGTTATCTTTCCGGGACAGGGGCCTCCGCCGCCTACGAGCAGTACTTC | CASSYLSGTGASAAYEQYF
- | TRBJ2-2 | TRBV27 | TRBD2 | TGTGCCAGCGCGGGACTAGCGGCTACCGGGGAGCTGTTTTTT | CASAGLAATGELFF
- | TRBJ1-6 | TRBV6-5 | TRBD1 | TGTGCCAGCAGCGCCGGGACAGGAAATTCACCCCTCCACTTT | CASSAGTGNSPLHF
- | TRBJ2-7 | TRBV3-1/TRBV3-2 | - | TGTGCCAGCAGCCAAGAACCCAATACGCGGGCTGAGCAGTACTTC | CASSQEPNTRAEQYF